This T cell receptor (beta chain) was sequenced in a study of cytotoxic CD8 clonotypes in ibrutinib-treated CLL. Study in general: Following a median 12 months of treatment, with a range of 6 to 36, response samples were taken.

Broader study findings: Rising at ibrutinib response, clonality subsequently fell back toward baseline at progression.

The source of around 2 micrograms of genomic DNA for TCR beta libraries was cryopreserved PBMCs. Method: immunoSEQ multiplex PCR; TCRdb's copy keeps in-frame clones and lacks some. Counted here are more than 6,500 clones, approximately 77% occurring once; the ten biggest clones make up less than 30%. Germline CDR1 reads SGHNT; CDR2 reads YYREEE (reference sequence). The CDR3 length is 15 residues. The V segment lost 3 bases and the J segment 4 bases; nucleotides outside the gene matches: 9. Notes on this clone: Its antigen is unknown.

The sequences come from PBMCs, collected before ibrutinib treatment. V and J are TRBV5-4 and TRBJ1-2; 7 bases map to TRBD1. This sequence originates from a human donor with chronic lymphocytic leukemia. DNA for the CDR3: TGTGCCAGCAGCTCTGTGGAAACAGGGGTCTATGGCTACACCTTC. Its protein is CASSSVETGVYGYTF.